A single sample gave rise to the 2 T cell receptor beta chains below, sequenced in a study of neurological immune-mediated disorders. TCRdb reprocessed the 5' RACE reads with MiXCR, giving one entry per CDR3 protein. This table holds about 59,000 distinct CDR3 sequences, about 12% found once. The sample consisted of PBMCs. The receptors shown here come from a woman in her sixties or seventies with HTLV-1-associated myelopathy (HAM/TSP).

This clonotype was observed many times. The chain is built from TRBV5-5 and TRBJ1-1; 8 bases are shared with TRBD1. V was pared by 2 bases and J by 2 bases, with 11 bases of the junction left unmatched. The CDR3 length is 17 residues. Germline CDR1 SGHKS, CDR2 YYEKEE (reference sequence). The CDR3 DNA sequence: TGTGCCAGCAGCTTAGGTCCAGGGGGCACAGGTAACACTGAAGCTTTCTTT. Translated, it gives CASSLGPGGTGNTEAFF.

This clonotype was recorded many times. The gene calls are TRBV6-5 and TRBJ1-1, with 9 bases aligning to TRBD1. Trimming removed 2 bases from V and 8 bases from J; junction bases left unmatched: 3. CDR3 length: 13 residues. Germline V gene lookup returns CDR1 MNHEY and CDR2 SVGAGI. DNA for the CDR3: TGTGCCAGCAGTTACCCAGGGACAGGGGAAGCTTTCTTT. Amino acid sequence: CASSYPGTGEAFF.